The 15 T cell receptor beta chains reported below all come from one sample, sequenced in a study of cytomegalovirus exposure and HLA in healthy donors. Profiled with immunoSEQ multiplex PCR; TCRdb holds only in-frame clones, not every one. The sample has around 62,000 clones; approximately 90% are singletons. Sequenced: PBMCs. The receptor source for this set is a woman between 18 and 29 years old in good health and CMV-seronegative.

The J gene is TRBJ2-3, the V gene TRBV9, with a possible D match to TRBD1 (6 bases). The V gene lost 4 bases and the J gene lost 7 bases, with 13 bases spanning the gap. Germline V gene lookup returns CDR1 SGDLS and CDR2 YYNGEE. The CDR3 is 13 amino acids. This chain's CDR3 is CASSPPGANTQYF. CDR3 nucleotides: TGTGCCAGCAGCCCCCCAGGGGCTAATACGCAGTATTTT. The full variable domain, with the rest looked up from reference TRBV9 and TRBJ2-3, is DSGVTQTPKHLITATGQRVTLRCSPRSGDLSVYWYQQSLDQGLQFLIQYYNGEERAKGNILERFSAQQFPDLHSELNLSSLELGDSALYFCASSPPGANTQYFGPGTRLTVL.

This sequence joins TRBV6-5 and TRBJ1-1; tentatively, D is TRBD1 (6 bases). CDR1 is MNHEY, CDR2 SVGAGI, per germline. Trimming removed 4 bases from V and 2 bases from J, with 17 bases in between. This CDR3 has 16 residues. DNA of the CDR3: TGTGCCAGCAGTTTAGGGGCAGGGGAACCCAACACTGAAGCTTTCTTT. It is translated as CASSLGAGEPNTEAFF.

V is TRBV6-6 and J is TRBJ2-5, with 7 bases identical to TRBD2. The trim removed 6 bases at V and 5 bases at J, leaving 9 bases unmatched. CDR1 is MNHNY, CDR2 SVGAGI, per germline (reference sequence). This CDR3 spans 14 amino acids. CDR3 sequence: CASRPRLADETQYF. CDR3 nucleotides: TGTGCCAGCAGACCCAGACTAGCAGACGAGACCCAGTACTTC.

This chain joins TRBV28 and TRBJ1-1; D may be TRBD1 (5 bases). CDR3 length: 14 amino acids. Germline CDR1 MDHEN, CDR2 SYDVKM. Trimming removed 8 bases at V and 3 bases at J, with 16 bases between. CDR3 protein: CASQVWGGDTEAFF. As DNA, the CDR3 is TGTGCCAGCCAAGTTTGGGGGGGGGACACTGAAGCTTTCTTT. Looking up the rest from reference TRBV28 and TRBJ1-1 gives the full variable domain: DVKVTQSSRYLVKRTGEKVFLECVQDMDHENMFWYRQDPGLGLRLIYFSYDVKMKEKGDIPEGYSVSREKKERFSLILESASTNQTSMYLCASQVWGGDTEAFFGQGTRLTVV.

This clone appeared once. The V call is TRBV28, the J call TRBJ2-2, with D possibly being TRBD2 (5 bases). CDR3 length: 14 amino acids. The germline V gene has CDR1 MDHEN and CDR2 SYDVKM. The V gene lost 6 bases and the J gene lost 4 bases, with 12 bases spanning the gap. The CDR3 sequence is CASRPTRVTGELFF. CDR3 DNA sequence: TGTGCCAGCAGACCGACGAGGGTCACCGGGGAGCTGTTTTTT.

The chain employs TRBV7-6 and TRBJ1-4; D is perhaps TRBD1 (5 bases). The length of the CDR3 is 16 residues. Between the trimmed V and J ends, which lost 1 base and 7 bases, there was a span of 16 bases. Germline values: CDR1 SGHVS, CDR2 FNYEAQ. The CDR3 spells CASSLDAAGMGEKLFF. The CDR3 DNA is TGTGCCAGCAGCTTAGATGCGGCAGGGATGGGTGAAAAACTGTTTTTT.

The chain combines TRBV7-2 with TRBJ2-7, with 14 bases identical to TRBD2. This CDR3 is 15 amino acids long. The germline gives CDR1 SGHTA, CDR2 FQGNSA. V dropped 3 bases and J dropped 4; count of bases not matched to a gene: 2. CDR3 sequence (DNA): TGTGCCAGCAGCTTGGGACTAGCGGGGGTGTACGAGCAGTACTTC. Translation gives CASSLGLAGVYEQYF.

The chain joins TRBV6-4 to TRBJ2-1; 14 bases agree with TRBD2. CDR1 is MRHNA and CDR2 is SNTAGT in the germline V gene. This CDR3 has 15 amino acids. V was clipped by 8 bases and J by 8 bases; unmatched bases: 8. This CDR3 is CASSRLAGGSDEQFF. CDR3 nucleotides: TGTGCCAGCTCCAGACTAGCGGGGGGGTCCGATGAGCAGTTCTTC.

The V call is TRBV30, the J call TRBJ2-3; 12 bases align to TRBD1. The CDR3 is made up of 13 amino acids. V shed 8 bases, J shed 5 bases, and the junction held 5 bases outside the gene matches. Germline assignment: CDR1 GTSNPN and CDR2 SVGIG (reference sequence). The CDR3 spells CARGTGGVDTQYF. As DNA, the CDR3 is TGTGCCCGTGGGACAGGGGGCGTAGATACGCAGTATTTT. The full variable domain, its missing parts supplied by reference TRBV30 and TRBJ2-3, is SQTIHQWPATLVQPVGSPLSLECTVEGTSNPNLYWYRQAAGRGLQLLFYSVGIGQISSEVPQNLSASRPQDRQFILSSKKLLLSDSGFYLCARGTGGVDTQYFGPGTRLTVL.

The rearrangement uses TRBV11-3 and TRBJ1-2, with 9 bases lining up with TRBD1. Germline-derived CDR1 and CDR2 are SGHNT and YENEEA. J gave up 5 bases and V 5 bases, and 9 bases lay outside the gene matches. The CDR3 covers 15 residues. In DNA, the CDR3 is TGTGCCAGCAGCCGGGACAGGGACAGGCTATATGGCTACACCTTC. This gives the protein CASSRDRDRLYGYTF.

The CDR3 here is CSTHEPFTDTQYF. CDR3 in DNA: TGCAGCACTCACGAACCTTTCACAGATACGCAGTATTTT. The chain couples TRBV29-1 to TRBJ2-3; D is unresolved. This CDR3 has 13 amino acids. CDR1 SQVTM and CDR2 ANQGSEA come from the germline V gene. V lost 8 bases to trimming and J lost 2 bases, with 14 bases between them.

This clone was seen just once. The chain combines TRBV4-2 with TRBJ1-2, with TRBD1 matching over 12 bases. The CDR3 loop spans 15 amino acids. J was trimmed by 8 bases and V by 4 bases; bases with no gene match: 8. Germline lookup yields CDR1 LGHNA and CDR2 YNFKEQ. The CDR3 loop reads CASSRSGQGALGYTF. The CDR3 DNA reads as TGTGCCAGCAGCCGCTCGGGACAGGGGGCGCTAGGCTACACCTTC.

This chain joins TRBV7-9 and TRBJ2-7; possibly TRBD1 for D (6 bases). From germline, CDR1 is SEHNR and CDR2 FQNEAQ (reference sequence). This CDR3 contains 12 residues. Deletions cut 4 bases from V and 6 bases from J, with 10 bases between. The CDR3: CASSYRDLEQYF. CDR3 DNA: TGTGCCAGCAGCTACAGGGACCTCGAGCAGTACTTC.

The CDR3 loop reads CASSLSSSEGDTQYF. As DNA, the CDR3 is TGCGCCAGCAGCTTGTCTAGCTCGGAGGGGGATACGCAGTATTTT. The genes are TRBV5-1 and TRBJ2-3; a possible D gene is TRBD2 (6 bases). Trimming took off 1 base at V and 6 bases at J, with 15 bases between the two ends. Germline V gene data show CDR1 as SGHRS and CDR2 as YFSETQ. The CDR3 is made up of 15 amino acids.

The rearrangement joins TRBV30 to TRBJ2-2; a possible D gene is TRBD1 (5 bases). The length of the CDR3 is 12 residues. Trimming stripped 4 bases from V and 4 bases from J, with 7 bases between. CDR1 and CDR2 (germline): GTSNPN, SVGIG (reference sequence). The CDR3 DNA reads TGTGCCTGGACAGGGTCCACCGGGGAGCTGTTTTTT. It is translated as CAWTGSTGELFF.